This T cell receptor beta chain was documented in a study of T cell changes during pregnancy in multiple sclerosis. The CDR3 is 15 residues long. Trimming cost V 0 bases and J 4 bases, with 12 bases left between them. The V gene's germline CDR1 is SGDLS and CDR2 YYNGEE. Sequenced by immunoSEQ multiplex PCR; TCRdb stores in-frame clones only, minus some. The sample includes 15,000 to 20,000 clones, 80% to 85% of them seen just once. This specimen consisted of CD8+ T cells from peripheral blood mononuclear cells, obtained in the third trimester of pregnancy. The clonotype comes from a female donor in good health, enrolled as a control in a pregnancy study. This chain connects TRBV9 to TRBJ2-3; D is ambiguous. The CDR3 bases are TGTGCCAGCAGCGTAGATCTGCTAGGAGCAGATACGCAGTATTTT. Its protein product is CASSVDLLGADTQYF.